This is a list of T cell receptor beta chains from one sample in a study of cytotoxic CD8 clonotypes in ibrutinib-treated CLL. This table comes from immunoSEQ multiplex PCR, and its TCRdb copy is limited to in-frame clones, with some not included. This sample has more than 200,000 clones; approximately 70% occur once, and the top ten carry approximately 6.3%. The sequences come from PBMCs, collected after 12 months of ibrutinib treatment. Source of these receptors: a human donor with chronic lymphocytic leukemia. Each CDR3 is given with its conserved first and last residue. Each record gives: J gene, V gene, clone size, D gene, CDR3 protein, CDR3 DNA. A D gene is named only where the DNA matches it firmly. Size values are once, few and many counts, or a class for expanded clones, and some rows have none.

TRBJ2-7	TRBV2	NA	TRBD1	CAGGTGASYEQYF	TGTGCGGGTGGGACAGGGGCAAGTTACGAGCAGTACTTC
TRBJ1-1	TRBV18	few	NA	CASSTGRGTFF	TGTGCCAGCTCGACGGGGAGGGGTACTTTCTTT
TRBJ2-5	TRBV13	NA	NA	CASSLGRRGAETQYF	TGTGCCAGCAGCTTAGGCCGGAGGGGCGCGGAGACCCAGTACTTC
TRBJ2-1	TRBV18	NA	TRBD2	CASSLNGAGVNDEQFF	TGTGCCAGCTCCCTCAACGGGGCGGGGGTCAACGATGAGCAGTTCTTC
TRBJ1-1	TRBV7-8	NA	NA	CASSFKHRNTEAFF	TGTGCCAGCAGCTTTAAACATAGGAACACTGAAGCTTTCTTT
TRBJ1-2	TRBV30	few	NA	CAWSGDLGNYGYTF	TGTGCCTGGAGTGGGGACCTCGGGAACTATGGCTACACCTTC
TRBJ1-6	TRBV7-3	NA	NA	CASSPYGGSVSPLHF	TGTGCCAGCAGCCCGTACGGGGGCAGCGTTTCACCCCTCCACTTT
TRBJ2-5	TRBV7-3	NA	TRBD2	CASSPSGRGETQYF	TGTGCCAGCAGCCCGAGCGGGAGGGGAGAGACCCAGTACTTC
TRBJ2-5	TRBV7-2	NA	TRBD2	CASSVERLAGGETQYF	TGTGCCAGCAGCGTAGAAAGGCTAGCGGGGGGAGAGACCCAGTACTTC
TRBJ2-7	TRBV5-1	NA	TRBD1	CASSLGGGDNYEQYF	TGCGCCAGCAGCTTGGGAGGGGGCGATAACTACGAGCAGTACTTC
TRBJ2-1	TRBV5-1	NA	NA	CASHSYNEQFF	TGCGCCAGTCACTCCTACAATGAGCAGTTCTTC
TRBJ1-6	TRBV19	few	TRBD1	CASSITGVSPLHF	TGTGCCAGTAGTATAACAGGGGTTTCACCCCTCCACTTT
TRBJ2-7	TRBV6-1	NA	NA	CASSLTGYEQYF	TGTGCCAGCAGTCTAACAGGGTACGAGCAGTACTTC
TRBJ1-4	TRBV5-1	few	NA	CASSLVPRGDEKLFF	TGCGCCAGCAGCTTGGTGCCGCGTGGGGACGAAAAACTGTTTTTT
TRBJ2-7	TRBV15	NA	NA	CATSARSSYEQYF	TGTGCCACCAGCGCCAGGAGCTCCTACGAGCAGTACTTC
TRBJ1-6	TRBV19	few	NA	CASTTDGGWDSPLHF	TGTGCCAGTACTACGGACGGAGGATGGGATTCACCCCTCCACTTT
TRBJ1-1	TRBV10-1	NA	TRBD1	CASSEGTGVNTEAFF	TGCGCCAGCAGTGAAGGGACAGGGGTGAACACTGAAGCTTTCTTT
TRBJ2-7	TRBV18	few	NA	CASSPNHYEQYF	TGTGCCAGCTCACCAAACCACTACGAGCAGTACTTC
TRBJ1-5	TRBV4-3	few	NA	CASSQEAWGDGSNQPQHF	TGCGCCAGCAGCCAAGAGGCCTGGGGTGATGGAAGCAATCAGCCCCAGCATTTT
TRBJ2-7	TRBV18	NA	NA	CASSPKRNGGLGEQYF	TGTGCCAGCTCACCAAAGCGGAACGGGGGCCTTGGCGAGCAGTACTTC
TRBJ1-2	TRBV29-1	NA	TRBD1	CSVEGLNPGGDGYTF	TGCAGCGTTGAAGGTTTGAACCCAGGGGGCGATGGCTACACCTTC
TRBJ1-5	TRBV7-2	few	TRBD1	CASSPWTGNQPQHF	TGTGCCAGCAGCCCCTGGACAGGGAATCAGCCCCAGCATTTT